This TCR beta chain appears in the sequencing data of a study of T cells in Graves' hyperthyroidism and ophthalmopathy. RNA transcripts served as the template for amplifying TCR beta CDR3 regions. The primer set for the first-round RT-PCR of the TCR CDR3 was HTBI. In TCRdb, the multiplex PCR reads were re-called with MiXCR into one record per CDR3 protein. The sample carries roughly 750,000 distinct CDR3 sequences, about a sixth recorded once. The hyperthyroidism patients had all been newly diagnosed, and their disease duration was under 2 months. Their ages ranged from 18 to 65 years. Diagnoses were made from clinical symptoms, serum measures (thyroxine and TRAb), thyroid ultrasound and orbital computed tomography. Study-wide points: The model forecast ophthalmopathy, anticipating it by a median around 6.5 months before onset. Most thyroid clonotypes expanded above 0.001 were also detected in blood.

Comments on this clonotype: Its antigen is still unknown.

This CDR3 contains 13 residues. V lost 5 bases to trimming and J lost 9 bases, with 14 bases between them. CDR1 is SEHNR, CDR2 FQNEAQ, per germline (reference sequence). The rearrangement uses TRBV7-9 and TRBJ2-4; TRBD1 is a possible D gene (6 bases). The TCR originated in a man younger than 35 with Graves' hyperthyroidism. The sample comprised blood. CDR3 sequence reads: CASSHTGNIIQYF. The CDR3 nucleotides read TGTGCCAGCAGCCACACAGGGAATATCATTCAGTACTTC.